The present T cell receptor (beta chain) was sequenced within a study of blood T cell repertoires in COVID-19. Study information: Sites across the United States, Italy and Spain contributed samples from acute and convalescent COVID-19.

Clinical history as reported by participants underpinned cohort assignment. In the study's own analysis: Quantification of nucleated cells was approximated via reference gene primer amplification. Repertoires were generated with immunoSEQ multiplex PCR, while TCRdb's copy carries only in-frame clones and drops some. D and trimming were read from the DNA, whereas the V and J calls and clone size are those reported in that table. The table shows about 320,000 clones, with 85% to 95% occurring only once. V lost 3 bases to trimming and J lost 1 base, with 9 bases between them. The CDR3 totals 14 residues. Germline V gives CDR1 SGHTA, CDR2 FQGNSA.

V usage is TRBV7-2 and J usage is TRBJ2-5; D is undetermined. The clonotype was recovered from a woman aged 30 to 39 who had been exposed to COVID-19. Sequencing used PBMCs or T cells enriched from blood (not recorded which). The DNA for the CDR3 is TGTGCCAGCAGCTTGCCGGGTGGCCAAGAGACCCAGTACTTC. It is translated as CASSLPGGQETQYF.